This T cell receptor beta chain was captured in a study of a mutant IDH1 vaccine in newly diagnosed glioma. Time point indicated: week 35, safety follow-up. Vaccination comprised doses that each held 300 ug of mutant IDH1 20-mer peptide, plus topical imiquimod. Sequenced by immunoSEQ multiplex PCR; TCRdb stores in-frame clones only, minus some. The sample gives tens of thousands of clones, roughly 83% of which show up once; just over 5% is in the top ten. Trimming stripped 6 bases from V and 1 base from J, with 16 bases between. Germline V gives CDR1 SGHNT, CDR2 YYREEE (reference sequence). The CDR3 is 15 amino acids. This clone was seen a few times. The antigen is undetermined.

The TCR comes from a woman aged 45-65 years with glioma. The source material was PBMCs, sampled from a glioma patient whose treatment included an IDH1 peptide vaccine. The chain recombines TRBV5-4 with TRBJ2-5; D assignment may be TRBD1 or TRBD2 (5 bases each). CDR3 in amino acids: CASIEGPGFQETQYF. The CDR3 coding sequence is TGTGCCAGCATCGAGGGGCCAGGGTTCCAAGAGACCCAGTACTTC. The whole variable domain, remainder taken from reference TRBV5-4 and TRBJ2-5, is ETGVTQSPTHLIKTRGQQVTLRCSSQSGHNTVSWYQQALGQGPQFIFQYYREEENGRGNFPPRFSGLQFPNYSSELNVNALELDDSALYLCASIEGPGFQETQYFGPGTRLLVL.